This T cell receptor (beta chain) was captured by sequencing in a study of CD8 T cells in ankylosing spondylitis. TCRdb re-derived calls from the 5' RACE reads in MiXCR, one entry per CDR3 protein. The sample holds some 340,000 distinct CDR3 sequences, about 15% seen once. Findings of the study overall: Reportedly, disease-linked clones are significantly enriched in ankylosing spondylitis patients' matched synovial fluid. Within ankylosing spondylitis blood, a TCR beta motif made up of eight or nine highly homologous variants appeared to be characteristic.

Germline V lookup: CDR1 SGHRS, CDR2 YFSETQ. The V and J ends lost 3 bases and 7 bases, in that order; junction bases with no gene match: 5. This CDR3 contains 16 residues. Concerning this clonotype: Its cognate antigen is unknown.

The chain recombines TRBV5-1 with TRBJ2-3; 16 nucleotides agree with TRBD2. The receptor's source is a male donor with ankylosing spondylitis or in good health (not recorded which). The specimen was blood, either unsorted or a sorted T cell fraction (not recorded which). CDR3 sequence reads: CASSSGLAGGKNTQYF. The CDR3 DNA follows: TGCGCCAGCAGCTCGGGACTAGCGGGGGGGAAAAATACGCAGTATTTT.